The 24 T cell receptor beta chains below were found in one sample sequenced in a study of T cell changes during pregnancy in multiple sclerosis. Libraries were prepared by immunoSEQ multiplex PCR; TCRdb keeps only in-frame clonotypes and omits some of them. The sample lists about 59,000 clones, approximately 92% occurring once. Sequencing used CD4+ T cells from peripheral blood mononuclear cells, obtained before pregnancy. The receptors derive from a female donor with multiple sclerosis, enrolled in a pregnancy study.

The chain links TRBV7-2 to TRBJ2-5, with a weak D call TRBD1 (6 bases). Trimming cost V 3 bases and J 0 bases, with 8 bases left between them. The CDR3 length is 14 residues. CDR1 is SGHTA and CDR2 is FQGNSA in the germline V gene. CDR3 coding DNA: TGTGCCAGCAGCTTGAACAGGGACCAAGAGACCCAGTACTTC. Protein product: CASSLNRDQETQYF.

The chain's CDR3 is CASSQDNPGTDTQYF. The CDR3 DNA sequence: TGCGCCAGCAGCCAAGATAACCCGGGAACAGATACGCAGTATTTT. The rearrangement uses TRBV4-3 and TRBJ2-3; tentatively, D is TRBD2 (5 bases). The germline V gene encodes CDR1 LGHNA and CDR2 YSLEER. V lost 0 bases and J 3 bases, leaving 10 bases between the germline ends. The CDR3 is made up of 15 amino acids.

J is TRBJ2-7 and V is TRBV5-1; TRBD1 matches at 8 bases. Germline CDR1 reads SGHRS; CDR2 reads YFSETQ. The CDR3 length is 14 residues. J was trimmed by 0 bases and V by 5 bases; bases with no gene match: 4. The CDR3 coding sequence is TGCGCCAGCAGGCAGGACAGGGCCTCCTACGAGCAGTACTTC. As protein: CASRQDRASYEQYF. Combining the CDR3 with reference TRBV5-1 and TRBJ2-7 gives the whole variable domain KAGVTQTPRYLIKTRGQQVTLSCSPISGHRSVSWYQQTPGQGLQFLFEYFSETQRNKGNFPGRFSGRQFSNSRSEMNVSTLELGDSALYLCASRQDRASYEQYFGPGTRLTVT.

The gene calls are TRBV5-4 and TRBJ2-7; tentatively, D is TRBD2 (7 bases). The CDR3 is made up of 14 amino acids. The germline V and J ends were trimmed by 3 bases and 0 bases, with 10 bases remaining between them. Germline-derived CDR1 and CDR2 are SGHNT and YYREEE (reference sequence). CDR3 nucleotide sequence: TGTGCCAGCAGCTCGGGGGGCCTCTCCTACGAGCAGTACTTC. Residues: CASSSGGLSYEQYF.

The chain joins TRBV28 to TRBJ2-7; TRBD1 might be the D (6 bases). This CDR3 spans 16 amino acids. Deletions cut 3 bases from V and 3 bases from J, with 18 bases between. Germline-derived CDR1 and CDR2 are MDHEN and SYDVKM. The CDR3 protein is CASSFVGGTTFYEQYF. The CDR3 DNA sequence: TGTGCCAGCAGTTTCGTAGGTGGGACAACTTTCTACGAGCAGTACTTC.

The rearrangement links TRBV23-1 to TRBJ2-7; the match to TRBD2 covers 9 bases. TRBV23-1 falls under the ORF class, with uncertain function. Trimming removed 4 bases from V and 3 bases from J; junction bases left unmatched: 13. This CDR3 comprises 17 residues. DNA for the CDR3: TGCGCCAGCAGTCGCCGGGGAGCGGGAGGATTGCACTACGAGCAGTACTTC. Translated: CASSRRGAGGLHYEQYF.

The rearrangement uses TRBV18 and TRBJ2-7; TRBD1 matches 12 bases. Trimming removed 4 bases from V and 5 bases from J; junction bases left unmatched: 9. This CDR3 has 16 amino acids. Germline assignment: CDR1 KGHSH and CDR2 LQKENI. CDR3 region: CASSRTGTGGYHEQYF. In DNA form, the CDR3 reads TGTGCCAGCTCACGGACCGGGACAGGGGGCTACCACGAGCAGTACTTC.

CDR3 region: CASSLGRGERNEAFF. Written as DNA, the CDR3 is TGTGCCAGCAGCTTAGGCAGGGGGGAAAGGAATGAAGCTTTCTTT. The V call is TRBV11-3, the J call TRBJ1-1; 7 bases match TRBD1. Germline CDR1 SGHNT, CDR2 YENEEA. With V trimmed by 1 base and J by 7 bases, 9 bases remained unmatched. This CDR3 is 15 amino acids long.

The chain links TRBV30 to TRBJ2-3; the match to TRBD2 covers 8 bases. V trimming: 0 bases; J trimming: 5 bases; junction bases outside the gene matches: 7. Germline lookup yields CDR1 GTSNPN and CDR2 SVGIG (reference sequence). CDR3 size: 15 residues. In nucleotides, the CDR3 is TGTGCCTGGAGTGTAGCCGGGAGCGGGAGAGATACGCAGTATTTT. Translating it yields CAWSVAGSGRDTQYF.

The rearrangement uses TRBV9 and TRBJ1-1; 8 bases line up with TRBD1. Germline trimming cut 2 bases from V and 4 bases from J; bases unmatched to any gene: 1. There are 13 residues in the CDR3. Germline V lookup: CDR1 SGDLS, CDR2 YYNGEE. The DNA for the CDR3 is TGTGCCAGCAGCGTTACAGGGGGCACTGAAGCTTTCTTT. Translation: CASSVTGGTEAFF.

The V call is TRBV9, the J call TRBJ2-1, with TRBD2 as a possible D gene (7 bases). Germline CDR1 and CDR2: SGDLS and YYNGEE. The V gene lost 4 bases and the J gene lost 8 bases, with 19 bases spanning the gap. The CDR3 loop spans 15 amino acids. The CDR3 coding sequence is TGTGCCAGCAGCCCCAGGGGAGGGGTGTACGATGAGCAGTTCTTC. It encodes CASSPRGGVYDEQFF.

CDR3 sequence (DNA): TGTGCCAGTAGTCGACGACAGGGCTTGACTGAAGCTTTCTTT. Amino acid sequence: CASSRRQGLTEAFF. The V gene is TRBV19, the J gene TRBJ1-1, with TRBD1 identical over 7 bases. CDR3 size: 14 residues. Germline values: CDR1 LNHDA, CDR2 SQIVND (reference sequence). V lost 5 bases, J lost 5 bases, and 8 bases stayed unmatched. The whole variable domain, remainder taken from reference TRBV19 and TRBJ1-1, is DGGITQSPKYLFRKEGQNVTLSCEQNLNHDAMYWYRQDPGQGLRLIYYSQIVNDFQKGDIAEGYSVSREKKESFPLTVTSAQKNPTAFYLCASSRRQGLTEAFFGQGTRLTVV.

In DNA form, the CDR3 reads TGTGCCAGCAGTTACTCGTCGGGACAGCGCACAGATACGCAGTATTTT. Translating it yields CASSYSSGQRTDTQYF. The chain links TRBV6-5 to TRBJ2-3; TRBD1 agrees at 7 bases. CDR3 length equals 16 residues. Germline CDR1 reads MNHEY; CDR2 reads SVGAGI. V trimming: 0 bases; J trimming: 1 base; junction bases outside the gene matches: 4.

The chain combines TRBV2 with TRBJ2-7, with a possible D match to TRBD1 (5 bases). Trimming shortened V by 5 bases and J by 3 bases, and 11 bases separated the two germline ends. This CDR3 is 13 amino acids long. CDR1 is SNHLY and CDR2 is FYNNEI in the germline V gene. CDR3 region: CASSPRALYEQYF. CDR3 nucleotide sequence: TGTGCCAGCAGTCCCAGGGCCCTCTACGAGCAGTACTTC.

The rearrangement joins TRBV4-2 to TRBJ2-7, with D perhaps TRBD2 (6 bases). With 0 bases removed from V and 2 bases from J, the gap between germline ends came to 11 bases. The germline V gene encodes CDR1 LGHNA and CDR2 YNFKEQ. The CDR3 covers 15 residues. The CDR3 spells CASSQETGGPYEQYF. As DNA, the CDR3 is TGTGCCAGCAGCCAAGAAACCGGGGGTCCCTACGAGCAGTACTTC.

The chain recombines TRBV19 with TRBJ1-1, with 8 bases fitting TRBD1. The V segment lost 7 bases and the J segment 3 bases; nucleotides outside the gene matches: 10. Germline CDR1 LNHDA, CDR2 SQIVND (reference sequence). CDR3 length: 15 amino acids. The CDR3 region has the DNA TGTGCCAGTACAGGGGGCCAGGCCCTCGACACTGAAGCTTTCTTT. Encoded protein: CASTGGQALDTEAFF.

The CDR3 DNA reads as TGCGCCAGCAGCCAAGAAGCGGGAGTAGGCACCGGGGAGCTGTTTTTT. It yields the protein CASSQEAGVGTGELFF. V and J are TRBV4-3 and TRBJ2-2, with 8 bases fitting TRBD2. Germline V gene lookup returns CDR1 LGHNA and CDR2 YSLEER. This CDR3 is 16 amino acids long. Trimming cost V 0 bases and J 4 bases; bases outside gene matches: 4.

The J gene is TRBJ2-5, the V gene TRBV9; 8 bases align to TRBD2. The J call is in doubt because the DNA end fits TRBJ2-7 better. This CDR3 contains 15 residues. Germline-derived CDR1 and CDR2 are SGDLS and YYNGEE. In DNA form, the CDR3 reads TGTGCCAGCAGCGTTGCGGGGGGATCAGGTTACGAGCAGTACTTC. Its translation is CASSVAGGSGYEQYF.

The chain employs TRBV5-1 and TRBJ2-7; 10 bases match TRBD2. The CDR3 is made up of 14 amino acids. Trimming took 1 base from V and 7 from J; bases not matched to a gene: 5. Germline CDR1 reads SGHRS; CDR2 reads YFSETQ. As DNA, the CDR3 is TGCGCCAGCAGCTTGACTAGCGGGATAGAAGAGCAGTACTTC. Protein: CASSLTSGIEEQYF.

The count of this clone is one. CDR3 nucleotide sequence: TGTGCCAGCAGCGTAGCTTCCGGGGGGGGATATGAGTTCTTC. Its protein product is CASSVASGGGYEFF. This chain connects TRBV9 to TRBJ2-1; 8 bases agree with TRBD2. Germline values: CDR1 SGDLS, CDR2 YYNGEE. CDR3 length: 14 amino acids. Unmatched junction bases numbered 10, after V lost 0 bases and J lost 14 bases. The entire variable domain, with the rest obtained from reference TRBV9 and TRBJ2-1, is as follows: DSGVTQTPKHLITATGQRVTLRCSPRSGDLSVYWYQQSLDQGLQFLIQYYNGEERAKGNILERFSAQQFPDLHSELNLSSLELGDSALYFCASSVASGGGYEFFGPGTRLTVL.

The V and J genes are TRBV7-2 and TRBJ2-5; 10 bases agree with TRBD2. Germline CDR1 reads SGHTA; CDR2 reads FQGNSA. The trim removed 1 base at V and 4 bases at J, leaving 9 bases unmatched. CDR3 length: 17 residues. CDR3 residues: CASSLGVLAGARETQYF. The DNA for the CDR3 is TGTGCCAGCAGCTTAGGGGTCCTAGCGGGAGCTCGAGAGACCCAGTACTTC.

This clone was detected only once. This chain connects TRBV11-2 to TRBJ2-5; no clear D gene. The CDR3 loop spans 12 amino acids. V lost 5 bases to trimming and J lost 5 bases, with 9 bases between them. Germline loops: CDR1 SGHAT, CDR2 FQNNGV. The DNA of the CDR3 is TGTGCCAGCAGCCCCCTGGCCGAGACCCAGTACTTC. It specifies CASSPLAETQYF. The whole variable domain, remainder taken from reference TRBV11-2 and TRBJ2-5, is EAGVAQSPRYKIIEKRQSVAFWCNPISGHATLYWYQQILGQGPKLLIQFQNNGVVDDSQLPKDRFSAERLKGVDSTLKIQPAKLEDSAVYLCASSPLAETQYFGPGTRLLVL.

CDR3 coding DNA: TGTGCCAGCAGCCAAGGTAGCGGGACCAGCGCGGATACGCAGTATTTT. Its translation: CASSQGSGTSADTQYF. The chain uses TRBV4-2 and TRBJ2-3; 8 nucleotides align to TRBD2. V gave up 1 base and J gave up 6 bases; unmatched junction bases: 9. The CDR3 totals 16 residues. Germline values: CDR1 LGHNA, CDR2 YNFKEQ.

The rearrangement links TRBV5-1 to TRBJ2-5; D not resolved. Germline V CDR1 and CDR2: SGHRS, YFSETQ. Trimming pared 5 bases from V and 2 bases from J, leaving 7 bases between. The CDR3 runs 12 residues. Written as DNA, the CDR3 is TGCGCCAGCAGTCCCACTCAAGAGACCCAGTACTTC. Translation gives CASSPTQETQYF.